These 20 T cell receptor beta chains originate from one sample sequenced in a study of PD-L1 blockade in urothelial cancer (dated by TCRdb to about 2017). The library came from the immunoSEQ multiplex PCR assay. This immuneACCESS table, as held by TCRdb, lists in-frame sequences with V and J called but not all clones. Of the missing ones, under half trace to an unresolved V gene in checked studies; the others have no known cause. The sample table contains roughly 120,000 clones; only one count was recorded for approximately 90% of them. 3.5% to 4.5% of the sample belongs to the ten largest clones. What this sample's time point label stands for: peripheral blood 6 weeks after treatment start. Sequenced here: PBMCs, sampled around atezolizumab (anti-PD-L1) treatment. Receptors were obtained from a man aged 60 to 75 with urothelial cancer.

V usage is TRBV5-1 and J usage is TRBJ1-1; the D gene is possibly TRBD1 (6 bases). CDR3 size: 14 residues. Per the germline V gene, CDR1 is SGHRS and CDR2 is YFSETQ. The V end lost 4 bases, the J end lost 1 base, and 11 bases lay between the germline ends. CDR3 in amino acids: CASSLGRGNTEAFF. In DNA form, the CDR3 reads TGCGCCAGCAGCCTCGGCAGGGGGAACACTGAAGCTTTCTTT.

This rearrangement joins TRBV28 to TRBJ1-4; the match to TRBD1 covers 7 bases. Looked up from germline, CDR1 is MDHEN and CDR2 is SYDVKM. This CDR3 region has 16 residues. V gave up 5 bases and J gave up 8 bases; unmatched junction bases: 14. The DNA for the CDR3 is TGTGCCAGCAGTACAATTATGACAGGGAACCGAGAAAAACTGTTTTTT. It is translated as CASSTIMTGNREKLFF.

The chain uses TRBV29-1 and TRBJ2-3; 8 nucleotides match TRBD1. Germline trimming cut 7 bases from V and 7 bases from J; bases unmatched to any gene: 16. Germline CDR1 and CDR2: SQVTM and ANQGSEA. The CDR3 contains 15 residues. CDR3 in amino acids: CSGRSTQGATNTQYF. Here the CDR3 DNA reads TGCAGCGGAAGATCGACCCAGGGGGCAACGAATACGCAGTATTTT.

This chain connects TRBV6-5 to TRBJ2-3; 8 bases are a match to TRBD2. V gave up 1 base and J gave up 2 bases; unmatched junction bases: 5. Germline V gene data show CDR1 as MNHEY and CDR2 as SVGAGI. There are 16 residues in the CDR3. Here the CDR3 DNA reads TGTGCCAGCAGTTACTTCGGGGGGGCAGACACAGATACGCAGTATTTT. This sequence encodes CASSYFGGADTDTQYF.

The CDR3 DNA sequence: TGTGCCAGCAGCTTGATCGACAGGGACAGCACTGAAGCTTTCTTT. Translation: CASSLIDRDSTEAFF. The chain is built from TRBV5-6 and TRBJ1-1, with TRBD1 identical over 7 bases. Germline assignment: CDR1 SGHDT and CDR2 YYEEEE. Trimming removed 1 base from V and 4 bases from J; junction bases left unmatched: 7. CDR3 length: 15 residues.

The chain is built from TRBV4-1 and TRBJ2-3; tentative D call: TRBD2 (5 bases). The CDR3 consists of 14 residues. CDR1 and CDR2 (germline): MGHRA, YSYEKL. The ends were cut back, 4 bases at V and 4 bases at J, with 12 bases in the middle. The chain's CDR3 is CASSPNEGPDTQYF. The CDR3 DNA reads as TGCGCCAGCAGCCCCAACGAGGGCCCAGATACGCAGTATTTT.

This clone was detected only once. This chain uses TRBV19 with TRBJ2-3; a weak D match, TRBD1 (6 bases). The CDR3 consists of 14 residues. The germline gives CDR1 LNHDA, CDR2 SQIVND (reference sequence). V lost 6 bases, J lost 6 bases, and 16 bases lay in between. The CDR3 reads CASRTTGFGDTQYF. The CDR3 nucleotides are TGTGCCAGTAGGACAACAGGGTTTGGGGATACGCAGTATTTT.

This sequence joins TRBV5-6 and TRBJ2-5; possibly TRBD2 for D (6 bases). This CDR3 contains 15 residues. Trimming cost V 3 bases and J 4 bases, with 16 bases left between them. From germline, CDR1 is SGHDT and CDR2 YYEEEE. The CDR3 DNA reads TGTGCCAGCAGCTCATGGGGGGTGCGAGGAGAGACCCAGTACTTC. As protein: CASSSWGVRGETQYF.

The V call is TRBV5-1, the J call TRBJ2-3; the match to TRBD2 covers 12 bases. CDR3 size: 16 residues. V lost 3 bases and J lost 0; bases outside the gene matches: 2. Per germline, CDR1 SGHRS and CDR2 YFSETQ. CDR3 DNA sequence: TGCGCCAGCAGCTCACTAGCGGGAGGTAGCACAGATACGCAGTATTTT. Protein product: CASSSLAGGSTDTQYF.

This clone was observed a single time. This rearrangement joins TRBV18 to TRBJ2-3; possible D gene TRBD2, 6 bases. CDR1 is KGHSH and CDR2 is LQKENI in the germline V gene. The CDR3 has 14 amino acids. The V gene lost 3 bases and the J gene lost 5 bases, with 12 bases spanning the gap. CDR3 region: CASSPGLPEDTQYF. DNA of the CDR3: TGTGCCAGCTCACCGGGACTCCCAGAAGATACGCAGTATTTT.

The rearrangement links TRBV9 to TRBJ1-2; 9 bases match TRBD1. This CDR3 is built from 15 residues. Per the germline V gene, CDR1 is SGDLS and CDR2 is YYNGEE. Unmatched junction bases numbered 11, after V lost 3 bases and J lost 8 bases. CDR3 protein: CASSGRDREQYGYTF. The CDR3 DNA sequence: TGTGCCAGCAGCGGAAGGGACAGGGAGCAATACGGCTACACCTTC.

The J gene is TRBJ2-7, the V gene TRBV7-3, with 8 bases identical to TRBD1. The CDR3 contains 16 residues. Germline V gene lookup returns CDR1 SGHTA and CDR2 FQGTGA. The V and J ends lost 2 bases and 0 bases, in that order; junction bases with no gene match: 6. The CDR3, as DNA: TGTGCCAGCAGCTTACCCGGGACAGGCGACTCCTACGAGCAGTACTTC. It specifies CASSLPGTGDSYEQYF. The whole variable domain, remainder taken from reference TRBV7-3 and TRBJ2-7, is GAGVSQTPSNKVTEKGKYVELRCDPISGHTALYWYRQSLGQGPEFLIYFQGTGAADDSGLPNDRFFAVRPEGSVSTLKIQRTERGDSAVYLCASSLPGTGDSYEQYFGPGTRLTVT.

The chain employs TRBV2 and TRBJ2-1; 8 bases agree with TRBD1. Per germline, CDR1 SNHLY and CDR2 FYNNEI. Trimming at V came to 11 bases and at J to 6 bases, leaving 6 bases not matched to a gene. The CDR3 has 12 residues. CDR3 sequence: CAGATGVNEQFF. The CDR3 DNA reads as TGTGCCGGGGCGACAGGGGTCAATGAGCAGTTCTTC.

The genes are TRBV5-6 and TRBJ1-6; D remains ambiguous. This CDR3 has 15 residues. V lost 0 bases, J lost 6 bases, and 10 bases lay in between. The germline gives CDR1 SGHDT, CDR2 YYEEEE. The CDR3 spells CASSLDGLVNSPLHF. The DNA of the CDR3 is TGTGCCAGCAGCTTGGATGGACTTGTTAATTCACCCCTCCACTTT.

The chain couples TRBV6-5 to TRBJ2-2; D is undetermined. The CDR3 contains 15 residues. CDR1 MNHEY and CDR2 SVGAGI come from the germline V gene. V dropped 0 bases and J dropped 4 bases, with 9 bases sitting between them. The CDR3 DNA is TGTGCCAGCAGTTACTCTGGGCAAACCACCGGGGAGCTGTTTTTT. It is translated as CASSYSGQTTGELFF.

This clone showed up just a few times. The chain couples TRBV2 to TRBJ1-4; 7 bases agree with TRBD1. The CDR3 is made up of 14 amino acids. The trim removed 5 bases at V and 7 bases at J, leaving 7 bases unmatched. CDR1 SNHLY and CDR2 FYNNEI come from the germline V gene. This chain's CDR3 is CASSRQGLGEKLFF. The CDR3, as DNA: TGTGCCAGCAGTCGACAGGGATTGGGTGAAAAACTGTTTTTT.

The chain carries TRBV7-3 and TRBJ2-3; 8 bases are a match to TRBD2. Germline CDR1 reads SGHTA; CDR2 reads FQGTGA. The CDR3 sequence is 15 residues long. Trimming removed 4 bases from V and 5 bases from J; junction bases left unmatched: 8. Here the CDR3 reads CASSSRGGRGDTQYF. The CDR3 DNA reads TGTGCCAGCAGCTCACGGGGGGGCCGAGGAGATACGCAGTATTTT.

The chain joins TRBV9 to TRBJ2-1, with no clear D. The CDR3 loop spans 17 amino acids. Trimming cost V 0 bases and J 0 bases, with 13 bases left between them. Germline V CDR1 and CDR2: SGDLS, YYNGEE. The CDR3 is CASSVDQRQSSYNEQFF. CDR3 DNA: TGTGCCAGCAGCGTAGATCAGCGCCAGAGCTCCTACAATGAGCAGTTCTTC.

The rearrangement uses TRBV7-2 and TRBJ2-1; a weak D match, TRBD1 (5 bases). CDR3 length: 15 amino acids. CDR1 and CDR2 from the germline V gene are SGHTA and FQGNSA. V was shortened by 3 bases and J by 11 bases, with 20 bases between the two germline ends. CDR3 DNA sequence: TGTGCCAGCAGCTTCCAGGGCGGCTACAATGACAAGCAGTTCTTC. Translation: CASSFQGGYNDKQFF. Drawing the rest from reference TRBV7-2 and TRBJ2-1, the complete variable domain is GAGVSQSPSNKVTEKGKDVELRCDPISGHTALYWYRQSLGQGLEFLIYFQGNSAPDKSGLPSDRFSAERTGGSVSTLTIQRTQQEDSAVYLCASSFQGGYNDKQFFGPGTRLTVL.

V usage is TRBV25-1 and J usage is TRBJ2-7; 7 bases line up with TRBD1. Trimming cost V 6 bases and J 3 bases; bases outside gene matches: 11. CDR1 and CDR2 (germline): MGHDK, SYGVNS. The CDR3 is 15 amino acids. The CDR3 coding sequence is TGTGCCAGCAGCGAAGGAGTGGCAGGGGGCTACGAGCAGTACTTC. Its protein product is CASSEGVAGGYEQYF.